The present T cell receptor (beta chain) was sequenced within a study of Graves' ophthalmopathy and Graves' hyperthyroidism. The diagnostic workup employed clinical symptoms, serum thyroxine, TRAb, thyroid ultrasound and orbital computed tomography. RNA transcripts provided the template for amplifying TCR beta CDR3 regions. HTBI primers were employed in first-round RT-PCR, then a second-round multiplex PCR followed. TCRdb ran MiXCR on the multiplex PCR reads and lists one entry per CDR3 protein. This table has more than 550,000 distinct CDR3 sequences, roughly 41% appearing once. Study conclusions and caveats: Most expanded thyroid clonotypes above 0.001 frequency also appeared in blood. Sensitivity of 55% to 71% and specificity of roughly 78% were achieved by the model that predicted ophthalmopathy progression. Classification of ophthalmopathy versus stable hyperthyroidism by a 13-signature model yielded around 90% sensitivity and around 77% specificity.

In regard to this clonotype: Its matching antigen is unknown.

The CDR3 has 16 residues. V shed 0 bases and J shed 2 bases, with 14 bases lying between them. Germline lookup yields CDR1 MNHEY and CDR2 SVGAGI. The source of this sequence is an adult man with Graves' ophthalmopathy. The chain uses TRBV6-5 and TRBJ2-7; the D is unclear. Specimen: peripheral blood. The CDR3 DNA sequence: TGTGCCAGCAGTTACTCGAATCTTCGGGCAGCCTACGAGCAGTACTTC. Translating gives CASSYSNLRAAYEQYF.